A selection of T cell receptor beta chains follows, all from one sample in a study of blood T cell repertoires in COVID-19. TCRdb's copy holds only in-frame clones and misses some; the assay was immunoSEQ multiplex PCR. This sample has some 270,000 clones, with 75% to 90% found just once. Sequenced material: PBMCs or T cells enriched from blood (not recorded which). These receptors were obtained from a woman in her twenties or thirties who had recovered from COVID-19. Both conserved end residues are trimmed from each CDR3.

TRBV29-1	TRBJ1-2	SVYFQGGYGYT
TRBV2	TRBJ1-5	ASSPSLGAGGPQH
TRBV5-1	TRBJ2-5	ASSHNRGPGETQY
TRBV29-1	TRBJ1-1	SACTRTGRSNTEAF
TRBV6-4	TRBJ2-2	ASSDLPDRRTGELF
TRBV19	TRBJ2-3	ASSTGPSFGSGGIQTDTQY
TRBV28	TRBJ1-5	ASSSRGRGNNQPQH
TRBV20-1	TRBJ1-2	SASTRAWNYGYT
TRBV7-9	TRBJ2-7	ASSLHSDEQY
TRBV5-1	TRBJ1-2	ASRFGTGIYGYT
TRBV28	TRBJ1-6	ASSFTGQGAGGVNSPLH
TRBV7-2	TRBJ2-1	ASSLVGRTIAGSYNEQF
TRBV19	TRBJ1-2	ASSRWTGAPNYGYT
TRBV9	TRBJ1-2	ASSVVGRSYYGYT
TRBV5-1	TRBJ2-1	ASSLRGDRGDEQF
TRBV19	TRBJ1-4	ASSIDGGSANEKLF
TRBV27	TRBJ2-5	ASSEYRERQETQY
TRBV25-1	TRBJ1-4	ASGGQAVRGTNEKLF
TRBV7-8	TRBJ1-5	ASSLGTGNQPQH
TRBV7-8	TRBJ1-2	ASSAGAQGYT
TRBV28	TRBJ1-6	ASSSGVYDNSPLH
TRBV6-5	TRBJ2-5	ASGGETQY
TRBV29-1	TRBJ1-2	SVVPRGGQGYGYT
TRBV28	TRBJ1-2	ASSADSNYGYT
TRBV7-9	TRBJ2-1	ASSVGQGNEQF
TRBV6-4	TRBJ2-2	ASSDESRLGNTGELF
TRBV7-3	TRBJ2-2	ASSLWAVEGAPGGGELF
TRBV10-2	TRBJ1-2	ASKPGEAHGYT
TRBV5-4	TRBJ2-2	ASSLDQGLTGELF
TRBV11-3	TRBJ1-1	ASSFVHGQQTVNTEAF
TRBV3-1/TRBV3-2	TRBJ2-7	ASSHKSPLAGGGEQY
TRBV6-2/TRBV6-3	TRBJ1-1	ASSYSTRGSGNTEAF
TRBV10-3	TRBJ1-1	AIRGTAADTEAF
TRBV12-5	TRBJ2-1	ASGQTGGSYNEQF
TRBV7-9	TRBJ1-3	ASSRTEGGNTIY
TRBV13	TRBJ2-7	ASNVGGRAMSGEQY
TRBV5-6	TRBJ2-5	ASSLGGEETQY
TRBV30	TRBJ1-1	AWSPRGGVNTEAF
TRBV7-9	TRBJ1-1	ASSKTDSPGAEAF
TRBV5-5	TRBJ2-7	ASSPGTGLYEQY
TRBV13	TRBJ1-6	ASSSGSSPLH
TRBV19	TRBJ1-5	ASYPGQGAQPQH
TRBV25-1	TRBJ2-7	ASSDRQGRGQY
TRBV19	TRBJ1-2	ASSIPSRGIRYGYT
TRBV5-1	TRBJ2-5	ASSSTGTGGGETQY
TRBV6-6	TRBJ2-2	ASSSLGQGPGELF
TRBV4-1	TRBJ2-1	ASSQDLTGVIDEQF
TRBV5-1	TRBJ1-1	ASSSRTARGDTEAF
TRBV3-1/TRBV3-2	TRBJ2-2	ASSQGPRELRTGELF
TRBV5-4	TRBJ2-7	ASGGEDPYEQY
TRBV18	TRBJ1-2	ASSPFRDNRGYT
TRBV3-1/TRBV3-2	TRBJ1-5	ASSQGTGTGDQPQH
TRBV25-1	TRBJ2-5	ASSESWSKETQY
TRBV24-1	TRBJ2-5	ATSDFSVETQY
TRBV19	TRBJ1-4	ASTPGLGQEKLF
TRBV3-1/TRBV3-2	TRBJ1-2	ASSQDMRGGYGYT